This T cell receptor (beta chain) was captured in a study of CD8 T cells in Susac syndrome. Study context: Among the Susac syndrome patients who underwent sequencing, roughly six had clinically active disease, while about 8 of them were in remission.

Random hexamers were used to reverse transcribe the RNA input (about 0.5 to 1 ug). TCRdb recomputed calls from the immunoSEQ multiplex PCR reads with MiXCR, one row per CDR3 protein. Altogether roughly 150,000 distinct CDR3 sequences are present, about 94% being singletons, with the ten largest covering less than 0.085%. Trimming took off 1 base at V and 7 bases at J, with 11 bases between the two ends. Germline V CDR1 and CDR2: SGHTA, FQGNSA. The CDR3 spans 15 residues. The material sequenced was CD4+ T cells from PBMCs. This chain links TRBV7-2 with TRBJ1-6; tentative D call: TRBD1 (5 bases). The TCR originated in a human donor with Susac syndrome. The CDR3 nucleotides are TGTGCCAGCAGCTTAGTCGGGGGGGGGAATTCACCCCTCCACTTT. This codes for CASSLVGGGNSPLHF. Full variable domain (rest looked up from reference TRBV7-2 and TRBJ1-6): GAGVSQSPSNKVTEKGKDVELRCDPISGHTALYWYRQSLGQGLEFLIYFQGNSAPDKSGLPSDRFSAERTGGSVSTLTIQRTQQEDSAVYLCASSLVGGGNSPLHFGNGTRLTVT.